These 6 T cell receptor beta chains originate from one sample sequenced in a study of technical replicates of blood from a handful of donors. Only in-frame clones appear in the TCRdb table, and some are missing; sequencing was by immunoSEQ multiplex PCR. The sample has about 78,000 clones; more than 85% are singletons. The sequenced material came from T cells isolated from PBMCs. All receptors come from a human donor in good health.

The chain couples TRBV19 to TRBJ1-2; a possible D gene is TRBD1 (5 bases). The germline V gene encodes CDR1 LNHDA and CDR2 SQIVND (reference sequence). V was clipped by 5 bases and J by 7 bases, with 17 bases between them. This CDR3 spans 14 amino acids. The CDR3 spells CASSYDLRDTGYTF. The CDR3 nucleotides are TGTGCCAGTAGTTACGACCTCAGGGATACTGGCTACACCTTC.

The V gene is TRBV4-2, the J gene TRBJ1-4; 10 positions agree with TRBD1. The CDR3 loop spans 15 amino acids. The ends lost 0 bases at V and 10 bases at J; junction bases unmatched: 5. Germline CDR1 is LGHNA and CDR2 is YNFKEQ. The CDR3 DNA reads as TGTGCCAGCAGCCAAGATGGGACAGGGGAAGGAAAACTGTTTTTT. Encoded protein: CASSQDGTGEGKLFF.

The chain joins TRBV5-1 to TRBJ1-5; possibly TRBD1 for D (6 bases). The CDR3 has 15 amino acids. Germline V CDR1 and CDR2: SGHRS, YFSETQ. V lost 2 bases, J lost 5 bases, and 14 bases lay in between. The CDR3 reads CASSFKTGLDQPQHF. CDR3 DNA sequence: TGCGCCAGCAGCTTTAAAACAGGGCTTGATCAGCCCCAGCATTTT.

The rearrangement joins TRBV7-9 to TRBJ2-3; TRBD1 matches at 7 bases. Losses at the gene ends were 3 bases for V and 2 bases for J; bases not matched to a gene: 2. Germline assignment: CDR1 SEHNR and CDR2 FQNEAQ (reference sequence). The CDR3 sequence is 14 residues long. The CDR3 protein is CASSFGTVTDTQYF. The CDR3 DNA follows: TGTGCCAGCAGCTTCGGGACAGTCACAGATACGCAGTATTTT.

This rearrangement joins TRBV28 to TRBJ2-7; D gene unclear. The germline V gene has CDR1 MDHEN and CDR2 SYDVKM. V shed 6 bases and J shed 0 bases, with 15 bases lying between them. The CDR3 contains 15 residues. The CDR3 protein is CASSPPFISSYEQYF. In DNA, the CDR3 is TGTGCCAGCAGCCCTCCTTTCATTAGCTCCTACGAGCAGTACTTC. Supplemented by reference TRBV28 and TRBJ2-7, the full variable domain reads DVKVTQSSRYLVKRTGEKVFLECVQDMDHENMFWYRQDPGLGLRLIYFSYDVKMKEKGDIPEGYSVSREKKERFSLILESASTNQTSMYLCASSPPFISSYEQYFGPGTRLTVT.

This clone was seen a single time. The V and J genes are TRBV7-9 and TRBJ1-1; D perhaps matches TRBD1 (6 bases). Trimming pared 5 bases from V and 4 bases from J, leaving 17 bases between. Germline V gene sequence: CDR1 SEHNR, CDR2 FQNEAQ (reference sequence). This CDR3 contains 15 residues. The CDR3 protein is CASSVTGSSGTEAFF. In DNA, the CDR3 is TGTGCCAGCAGCGTAACAGGGTCTTCGGGCACTGAAGCTTTCTTT.